One sample yielded the 13 T cell receptor beta chains listed below, sequenced in a study of blood T cell repertoires in COVID-19. Sequencing used immunoSEQ multiplex PCR; TCRdb keeps in-frame clones, though not all of them. The sample lists about 150,000 clones; 85% were seen once. The sample comprised peripheral blood. These receptor sequences come from a woman aged 55-70 years with COVID-19, enrolled during active disease.

The rearrangement uses TRBV3-1 (or the pseudogene TRBV3-2) and TRBJ1-3; D perhaps matches TRBD1 (6 bases). CDR1 and CDR2 from the germline V gene are LGHDT and YNNKEL (reference sequence). The CDR3 runs 15 residues. The ends were cut back, 5 bases at V and 2 bases at J, with 13 bases in the middle. DNA for the CDR3: TGTGCCAGCAGCAACCATAGGACAGCTGGAAACACCATATATTTT. The encoded protein is CASSNHRTAGNTIYF.

V usage is TRBV10-3 and J usage is TRBJ2-7, with D possibly being TRBD1 (6 bases). V was trimmed by 3 bases and J by 6 bases, leaving 24 bases between them. The CDR3 sequence is 17 residues long. Germline lookup yields CDR1 ENHRY and CDR2 SYGVKD. For the CDR3, the DNA is TGTGCCATCAGTGACGTGAGACAGGCGGTTTTAGCGACCGAGCAGTACTTC. Translation gives CAISDVRQAVLATEQYF.

The chain links TRBV24-1 to TRBJ2-1; the match to TRBD2 covers 10 bases. This CDR3 has 15 residues. With 5 bases clipped from V and 4 bases from J, the junction kept 4 bases outside the gene matches. Per germline, CDR1 KGHDR and CDR2 SFDVKD. The CDR3 bases are TGTGCCACCAGTGCTAGCGGGGGCCGGTACAATGAGCAGTTCTTC. Amino acid sequence: CATSASGGRYNEQFF.

V and J are TRBV3-1 (or the pseudogene TRBV3-2) and TRBJ2-6; 8 nucleotides align to TRBD1. The length of the CDR3 is 15 residues. Germline trimming cut 0 bases from V and 19 bases from J; bases unmatched to any gene: 14. The germline gives CDR1 LGHDT, CDR2 YNNKEL (reference sequence). CDR3 DNA: TGTGCCAGCAGCCAAGATCTTGCCCAGGGGGCCCCCTACACTTTC. The encoded protein is CASSQDLAQGAPYTF.

This clone was counted only a few times. The chain couples TRBV9 to TRBJ1-2, with 11 bases that match TRBD1. This CDR3 is 15 amino acids long. The germline V gene encodes CDR1 SGDLS and CDR2 YYNGEE. Trimming cost V 3 bases and J 4 bases; bases outside gene matches: 5. CDR3 loop: CASSAGQGAGYGYTF. The CDR3 region has the DNA TGTGCCAGCAGCGCCGGACAGGGGGCGGGCTATGGCTACACCTTC.

This clone was detected a few times. The chain recombines TRBV5-1 with TRBJ2-1; 8 nucleotides align to TRBD2. CDR3 length: 15 residues. J was trimmed by 5 bases and V by 0 bases; bases with no gene match: 4. Germline CDR1 and CDR2: SGHRS and YFSETQ. The CDR3 loop reads CASSLAGRGHNEQFF. CDR3 nucleotides: TGCGCCAGCAGCTTGGCCGGGAGGGGCCACAATGAGCAGTTCTTC.

The V gene is TRBV20-1, the J gene TRBJ1-1; D not certain. This CDR3 is built from 11 residues. Germline loops: CDR1 DFQATT, CDR2 SNEGSKA (reference sequence). Trimming took off 6 bases at V and 5 bases at J, with 10 bases between the two ends. As DNA, the CDR3 is TGCAGTGCCGCCGAGGTTACTGAAGCTTTCTTT. Encoded protein: CSAAEVTEAFF.

The V and J genes are TRBV6-1 and TRBJ1-2; D unclear. V gave up 3 bases and J gave up 2 bases, with 7 bases separating them. CDR1 MNHNS and CDR2 SASEGT come from the germline V gene. This CDR3 has 13 residues. The CDR3, as DNA: TGTGCCAGCAGTGATGGGCAGAACTATGGCTACACCTTC. Its translation: CASSDGQNYGYTF.

This clone occurred a few times. The chain couples TRBV9 to TRBJ2-3, with TRBD1 as a possible D gene (6 bases). Germline loops: CDR1 SGDLS, CDR2 YYNGEE. V was shortened by 0 bases and J by 2 bases, with 10 bases between the two germline ends. This CDR3 spans 15 amino acids. The CDR3 here is CASSVATGTTDTQYF. CDR3 sequence (DNA): TGTGCCAGCAGCGTAGCTACAGGGACCACAGATACGCAGTATTTT.

The V call is TRBV10-2, the J call TRBJ2-1; 8 bases agree with TRBD2. CDR3 length: 18 amino acids. Trimming cost V 1 base and J 8 bases; bases outside gene matches: 16. Germline CDR1 WSHSY, CDR2 SAAADI. The CDR3 loop is CASSEYYTSGDRSDEQFF. CDR3 bases: TGCGCCAGCAGTGAGTACTACACTAGCGGTGACCGATCGGATGAGCAGTTCTTC.

The chain combines TRBV3-1 (or the pseudogene TRBV3-2) with TRBJ2-2; possibly TRBD2 for D (6 bases). V was cut by 1 base and J by 13 bases, with 16 bases left in between. The CDR3 consists of 14 residues. The germline gives CDR1 LGHDT, CDR2 YNNKEL (reference sequence). The CDR3 nucleotides are TGTGCCAGCAGCCAAGCCACGGGACTCCCCAGGCTGTTTTTT. Its translation: CASSQATGLPRLFF.

The rearrangement links TRBV29-1 to TRBJ1-2, with 8 bases that match TRBD1. With 5 bases clipped from V and 3 bases from J, the junction kept 5 bases outside the gene matches. Germline lookup yields CDR1 SQVTM and CDR2 ANQGSEA. The CDR3 consists of 13 residues. The CDR3 region is CSVSDRGHYGYTF. Written as DNA, the CDR3 is TGCAGCGTTTCTGACAGGGGACACTATGGCTACACCTTC.

CDR3 DNA: TGCGCCAGCAGCTTCGGACAGGGGAACTATGGCTACACCTTC. This codes for CASSFGQGNYGYTF. The gene calls are TRBV5-1 and TRBJ1-2; 9 bases are a match to TRBD1. CDR1 and CDR2 (germline): SGHRS, YFSETQ. V lost 2 bases to trimming and J lost 2 bases; unmatched junction nucleotides: 1. The CDR3 loop spans 14 amino acids. Filled out from reference TRBV5-1 and TRBJ1-2, the complete variable domain reads KAGVTQTPRYLIKTRGQQVTLSCSPISGHRSVSWYQQTPGQGLQFLFEYFSETQRNKGNFPGRFSGRQFSNSRSEMNVSTLELGDSALYLCASSFGQGNYGYTFGSGTRLTVV.